The rows below give T cell receptor beta chains drawn from one sample of a study of cytomegalovirus exposure and HLA in healthy donors. The table came from immunoSEQ multiplex PCR; TCRdb's copy has only in-frame clones and leaves some out. The profile shows approximately 90,000 clones, around 77% of them singletons. Sample: PBMCs. The receptors were gathered from a man aged 30 to 39 in good health and CMV-seronegative. Both conserved end residues are part of each CDR3. The D gene is left open where the match is weak. Size is stated for part of the rows, as once, few or many counts, or as a class when the clone is expanded.

clone size | J gene | V gene | D gene | CDR3 protein | CDR3 DNA
few | TRBJ1-2 | TRBV9 | . | CASSAGSGTLLHGYTF | TGTGCCAGCAGCGCGGGAAGCGGGACATTACTTCATGGCTACACCTTC
. | TRBJ1-2 | TRBV7-8 | TRBD1 | CASSLDRGGYGYTF | TGTGCCAGCAGCTTAGACAGGGGTGGCTATGGCTACACCTTC
. | TRBJ2-1 | TRBV9 | TRBD2 | CASSPRVAGGYNEQFF | TGTGCCAGCAGCCCCCGGGTAGCGGGGGGGTATAATGAGCAGTTCTTC
. | TRBJ1-1 | TRBV7-9 | . | CSSSPEVRRNTEAFF | TGTTCCAGCAGCCCTGAGGTCCGAAGGAACACTGAAGCTTTCTTT
. | TRBJ1-2 | TRBV6-1 | TRBD1 | CASSEDRGNYGYTF | TGTGCCAGCAGTGAGGACAGGGGCAACTATGGCTACACCTTC
. | TRBJ1-5 | TRBV19 | . | CASSIVYSQPQHF | TGTGCCAGTAGTATAGTTTACAGTCAGCCCCAGCATTTT
. | TRBJ2-7 | TRBV29-1 | . | CSVVWTYRNSYEQYF | TGCAGCGTTGTATGGACCTACAGGAACTCCTACGAGCAGTACTTC
. | TRBJ2-4 | TRBV7-2 | TRBD2 | CASSPRFGTSLMAKNIQYF | TGTGCCAGCAGCCCCCGGTTCGGGACTAGCCTCATGGCCAAAAACATTCAGTACTTC
. | TRBJ1-3 | TRBV10-1 | . | CASSEFRRSSGNTIYF | TGCGCCAGCAGTGAGTTTCGGAGAAGCTCTGGAAACACCATATATTTT
. | TRBJ2-7 | TRBV10-3 | TRBD2 | CAITGTSGYEQYF | TGTGCCATCACAGGGACTAGCGGGTACGAGCAGTACTTC
. | TRBJ1-5 | TRBV18 | TRBD1 | CASSPRGQGVDQPQHF | TGTGCCAGCTCACCACGGGGACAGGGGGTCGATCAGCCCCAGCATTTT
. | TRBJ2-7 | TRBV5-1 | . | CASSPLPVGGAHEQYF | TGCGCCAGCAGCCCCCTACCTGTAGGGGGTGCCCACGAGCAGTACTTC
. | TRBJ1-6 | TRBV4-3 | TRBD1 | CASSSGQGDYNSPLHF | TGCGCCAGCAGCTCCGGACAGGGGGATTATAATTCACCCCTCCACTTT
. | TRBJ2-7 | TRBV28 | TRBD2 | CASSLAARASGEQYF | TGTGCCAGCAGTCTAGCGGCCAGGGCTTCGGGCGAGCAGTACTTC
. | TRBJ2-6 | TRBV5-4 | . | CASSSPYSGANVLTF | TGTGCCAGCAGTTCACCCTACTCTGGGGCCAACGTCCTGACTTTC
. | TRBJ2-1 | TRBV30 | . | CAWQGSSYNEQFF | TGTGCCTGGCAGGGGAGCTCCTACAATGAGCAGTTCTTC
. | TRBJ2-5 | TRBV7-2 | TRBD2 | CASSLQRGGQETQYF | TGTGCCAGCAGCTTACAGCGGGGGGGCCAAGAGACCCAGTACTTC
. | TRBJ2-7 | TRBV6-1 | TRBD2 | CASSEGGTSYEQYF | TGTGCCAGCAGTGAGGGGGGGACTTCCTACGAGCAGTACTTC
. | TRBJ1-1 | TRBV19 | . | CASSTGLWTEAFF | TGTGCCAGTAGTACAGGGTTATGGACTGAAGCTTTCTTT
. | TRBJ2-3 | TRBV5-1 | TRBD2 | CASSLTSGNADTQYF | TGCGCCAGCAGCTTGACTAGCGGGAACGCAGATACGCAGTATTTT
. | TRBJ1-1 | TRBV7-2 | TRBD1 | CASIGQGRGEAFF | TGTGCCAGCATTGGACAGGGACGAGGAGAAGCTTTCTTT
few | TRBJ2-2 | TRBV27 | TRBD2 | CARTGRTSGRASNTGELFF | TGTGCCAGGACAGGGCGGACTAGCGGGAGGGCCTCAAACACCGGGGAGCTGTTTTTT
once | TRBJ1-1 | TRBV4-1 | . | CASSQGRGAEAFF | TGCGCCAGCAGCCAAGGTCGGGGGGCTGAAGCTTTCTTT
. | TRBJ1-1 | TRBV15 | TRBD1 | CATSNPDREVTEAFF | TGTGCCACCAGCAATCCGGACAGGGAGGTGACTGAAGCTTTCTTT
. | TRBJ1-4 | TRBV6-1 | TRBD1 | CASSEGQGFEKLFF | TGTGCCAGCAGTGAGGGACAGGGTTTTGAAAAACTGTTTTTT
few | TRBJ1-1 | TRBV7-9 | . | CASSLGELNTEAFF | TGTGCCAGCAGCTTAGGAGAGTTGAACACTGAAGCTTTCTTT
. | TRBJ1-1 | TRBV27 | . | CASSYRVGTEAFF | TGTGCCAGCAGTTACAGGGTGGGAACTGAAGCTTTCTTT
few | TRBJ2-2 | TRBV10-1 | TRBD1 | CASSDIRGSAGELFF | TGCGCCAGCAGTGATATCAGGGGGTCGGCCGGGGAGCTGTTTTTT
. | TRBJ2-1 | TRBV11-2 | TRBD2 | CASSLGLAGNEQFF | TGTGCCAGCAGCTTAGGACTAGCGGGAAATGAGCAGTTCTTC
. | TRBJ2-3 | TRBV4-2 | TRBD2 | CASSQRSGRSDTQYF | TGTGCCAGCAGCCAACGTAGCGGGAGGTCAGATACGCAGTATTTT
. | TRBJ2-1 | TRBV4-3 | TRBD2 | CASSQDGTSSYNEQFF | TGCGCCAGCAGCCAAGATGGGACTAGCTCCTACAATGAGCAGTTCTTC
. | TRBJ2-7 | TRBV28 | . | CASSPGGAWEQYF | TGTGCCAGCAGCCCCGGAGGGGCTTGGGAGCAGTACTTC
. | TRBJ1-1 | TRBV6-5 | . | CASSPGGYTEAFF | TGTGCCAGCAGCCCGGGGGGCTACACTGAAGCTTTCTTT
. | TRBJ1-1 | TRBV28 | TRBD1 | CASSLDRQGRTEAFF | TGTGCCAGCAGTTTGGACCGACAGGGGAGGACTGAAGCTTTCTTT
. | TRBJ2-7 | TRBV20-1 | . | CSAIAGVEQYF | TGCAGTGCTATTGCCGGGGTTGAGCAGTACTTC
. | TRBJ2-5 | TRBV6-5 | . | CASSYHAGQETQYF | TGTGCCAGCAGTTACCATGCGGGCCAAGAGACCCAGTACTTC
. | TRBJ1-2 | TRBV6-1 | TRBD1 | CASSEAYGQGVGGYTF | TGTGCCAGCAGTGAAGCTTACGGACAGGGGGTGGGTGGCTACACCTTC
. | TRBJ2-2 | TRBV7-9 | TRBD2 | CASSSPLAANTGELFF | TGTGCCAGCAGCTCTCCACTAGCGGCGAACACCGGGGAGCTGTTTTTT
. | TRBJ1-5 | TRBV10-3 | TRBD1 | CAISEGGQMNQPQHF | TGTGCCATCAGTGAGGGGGGACAGATGAATCAGCCCCAGCATTTT
. | TRBJ2-3 | TRBV19 | TRBD2 | CASSIAGGPLSTDTQYF | TGTGCCAGTAGTATAGCGGGAGGCCCTCTTTCTACAGATACGCAGTATTTT
. | TRBJ2-1 | TRBV2 | . | CASSEAVQGYEQFF | TGTGCCAGCAGTGAAGCGGTGCAGGGATATGAGCAGTTCTTC
. | TRBJ2-7 | TRBV5-1 | TRBD2 | CASSREGGGAYEQYF | TGCGCCAGCAGCCGGGAGGGGGGGGGCGCCTACGAGCAGTACTTC
. | TRBJ1-1 | TRBV2 | TRBD1 | CASSGQGNTEAFF | TGTGCCAGCAGTGGACAGGGAAATACTGAAGCTTTCTTT
few | TRBJ1-2 | TRBV5-1 | TRBD1 | CASSADRADYGYTF | TGCGCCAGCAGCGCGGACAGGGCAGACTATGGCTACACCTTC
. | TRBJ2-1 | TRBV11-2 | TRBD2 | CASSFPKGSGYNEQFF | TGTGCCAGCAGCTTCCCCAAGGGTAGCGGGTACAATGAGCAGTTCTTC
. | TRBJ2-3 | TRBV9 | . | CASSVGPSDTQYF | TGTGCCAGCAGCGTAGGGCCGTCAGATACGCAGTATTTT
. | TRBJ1-1 | TRBV9 | TRBD1 | CASSPRQGSTEAFF | TGTGCCAGCAGCCCCCGACAGGGCAGTACTGAAGCTTTCTTT
. | TRBJ1-5 | TRBV6-5 | TRBD1 | CASSRGTGEGRPQHF | TGTGCCAGCAGTCGCGGGACAGGGGAAGGAAGGCCCCAGCATTTT
. | TRBJ2-7 | TRBV10-1 | . | CASSGGSGRGSYEQYF | TGCGCCAGCAGTGGTGGGTCGGGCAGGGGATCCTACGAGCAGTACTTC
few | TRBJ2-2 | TRBV7-6 | . | CASSYPGSFTGELFF | TGTGCCAGCAGCTACCCCGGGAGCTTCACCGGGGAGCTGTTTTTT
. | TRBJ2-7 | TRBV10-2 | . | CASRGHVKGNEQYF | TGCGCCAGCAGGGGACACGTCAAGGGCAACGAGCAGTACTTC
. | TRBJ1-2 | TRBV7-2 | . | CASSLAGGGDYGYTF | TGTGCCAGCAGCTTAGCAGGCGGGGGGGACTATGGCTACACCTTC
few | TRBJ2-1 | TRBV7-2 | . | CASNQGGGAYNEQFF | TGTGCCAGCAACCAAGGGGGAGGGGCCTACAATGAGCAGTTCTTC
few | TRBJ2-3 | TRBV6-1 | . | CASSGQPTSTDTQYF | TGTGCCAGCAGTGGACAGCCTACTAGCACAGATACGCAGTATTTT
once | TRBJ1-4 | TRBV19 | TRBD1 | CASSHGTGSEKLFF | TGTGCCAGTAGCCACGGGACAGGGAGTGAAAAACTGTTTTTT